This passage covers 21 T cell receptor beta chains from one sample sequenced in a study of shared clonotypes between healthy human individuals. Naive CD8 cells, CD45RO-negative and positively selected for CCR7, excluded terminally differentiated effector memory CD45RA+ cells. Sequencing was performed with immunoSEQ multiplex PCR; in TCRdb, only in-frame clones are kept and a portion is missing. The table records some 2.1 million clones, 90% to 95% of them present only once. Sequencing was done on a sample of naive CD8+ T cells from PBMCs. Receptor source: a man aged 18 to 30 in good health. Some clones in this sample may be carry-over from other donors' samples.

V is TRBV6-5 and J is TRBJ2-2; TRBD2 agrees at 9 bases. Germline V gene data show CDR1 as MNHEY and CDR2 as SVGAGI. V lost 0 bases and J lost 6; bases outside the gene matches: 5. This CDR3 has 16 amino acids. CDR3 region: CASSYSRSGRSGELFF. The CDR3 DNA is TGTGCCAGCAGTTACTCGAGGAGCGGGAGGTCCGGGGAGCTGTTTTTT.

The chain couples TRBV27 to TRBJ2-7; 11 bases are a match to TRBD2. The CDR3 contains 16 residues. V was pared by 4 bases and J by 6 bases, with 11 bases of the junction left unmatched. The germline V gene encodes CDR1 MNHEY and CDR2 SMNVEV (reference sequence). The CDR3 sequence is CASSSPGLAGGPEQYF. CDR3 sequence (DNA): TGTGCCAGCAGTTCGCCGGGTCTAGCGGGAGGTCCCGAGCAGTACTTC.

V is TRBV19 and J is TRBJ1-1; tentative D call: TRBD1 (5 bases). V shed 7 bases and J shed 5 bases, with 20 bases lying between them. The CDR3 is 15 residues long. CDR1 is LNHDA, CDR2 SQIVND, per germline (reference sequence). The chain's CDR3 is CASIGGGSRGTEAFF. The CDR3 coding sequence is TGTGCCAGTATCGGGGGAGGGTCCAGAGGGACTGAAGCTTTCTTT.

Worth noting for this clone: This sample also contains other DNA sequences that code for the same CDR3. V usage is TRBV29-1 and J usage is TRBJ2-7; 10 positions agree with TRBD1. The CDR3 runs 13 residues. V lost 3 bases, J lost 4 bases, and 3 bases stayed unmatched. CDR1 is SQVTM and CDR2 is ANQGSEA in the germline V gene. CDR3 region: CSVEGTGAYEQYF. CDR3 sequence (DNA): TGCAGCGTTGAGGGGACAGGGGCGTACGAGCAGTACTTC.

J is TRBJ2-1 and V is TRBV4-3; D might be TRBD2 (6 bases). CDR1 is LGHNA and CDR2 is YSLEER in the germline V gene. CDR3 length: 19 amino acids. V lost 1 base to trimming and J lost 8 bases, with 27 bases between them. CDR3 in amino acids: CASSQGYLTIIDGSDEQFF. In nucleotides, the CDR3 is TGCGCCAGCAGCCAAGGATACCTGACAATTATCGACGGGAGTGATGAGCAGTTCTTC.

The chain uses TRBV29-1 and TRBJ2-1; D possibly corresponds to TRBD2 (6 bases). V lost 6 bases, J lost 3 bases, and 24 bases lay in between. CDR1 and CDR2 (germline): SQVTM, ANQGSEA. CDR3 length equals 17 residues. CDR3 in amino acids: CSVTWGRLVAGYNEQFF. CDR3 nucleotides: TGCAGCGTCACGTGGGGACGACTAGTGGCGGGCTACAATGAGCAGTTCTTC.

The J gene is TRBJ2-6, the V gene TRBV28; D is undetermined. Germline V gives CDR1 MDHEN, CDR2 SYDVKM. The germline V and J ends were trimmed by 4 bases and 2 bases, with 9 bases remaining between them. The CDR3 loop spans 15 amino acids. The CDR3 DNA is TGTGCCAGCAGTTACCCCTGGGCTGGGGCCAACGTCCTGACTTTC. Amino acids: CASSYPWAGANVLTF.

The chain carries TRBV4-1 and TRBJ2-5; 9 bases are shared with TRBD2. The germline gives CDR1 MGHRA, CDR2 YSYEKL. V lost 1 base to trimming and J lost 5 bases; unmatched junction nucleotides: 11. This CDR3 region has 17 residues. The CDR3 DNA sequence: TGCGCCAGCAGCCAAGGGGGCGGGAGGGCCTTAGATGAGACCCAGTACTTC. This codes for CASSQGGGRALDETQYF.

The chain's CDR3 is CASSPTSGRPYEQYF. The DNA of the CDR3 is TGTGCCAGCAGCCCGACTAGCGGGAGGCCCTACGAGCAGTACTTC. The chain uses TRBV5-4 and TRBJ2-7; TRBD2 agrees at 13 bases. Trimming at V came to 4 bases and at J to 2 bases, leaving 3 bases not matched to a gene. CDR3 length: 15 residues. The germline gives CDR1 SGHNT, CDR2 YYREEE (reference sequence).

J is TRBJ1-5 and V is TRBV4-1; a possible D gene is TRBD1 (6 bases). CDR3 size: 15 residues. V lost 1 base to trimming and J lost 5 bases, with 12 bases between them. CDR1 is MGHRA, CDR2 YSYEKL, per germline. The CDR3 sequence is CASSQVSRGDQPQHF. The CDR3 region has the DNA TGCGCCAGCAGCCAAGTGTCCAGGGGCGATCAGCCCCAGCATTTT.

The chain couples TRBV23-1 to TRBJ1-1; the D is unclear. TRBV23-1 is labeled an ORF, and its function is uncertain. With 4 bases removed from V and 0 bases from J, the gap between germline ends came to 12 bases. The CDR3 totals 15 residues. The CDR3, as DNA: TGCGCCAGCAGTCGACCAATCGGTTTGAACACTGAAGCTTTCTTT. Translating gives CASSRPIGLNTEAFF.

The chain couples TRBV19 to TRBJ2-7; unclear D gene. The germline gives CDR1 LNHDA, CDR2 SQIVND (reference sequence). Deletions cut 2 bases from V and 0 bases from J, with 11 bases between. The CDR3 sequence is 15 residues long. The CDR3 loop is CASSITTVSSYEQYF. Here the CDR3 DNA reads TGTGCCAGTAGTATAACTACGGTAAGCTCCTACGAGCAGTACTTC.

The chain combines TRBV5-4 with TRBJ1-4; 8 bases agree with TRBD1. The CDR3 consists of 17 residues. V dropped 0 bases and J dropped 3; count of bases not matched to a gene: 7. Germline values: CDR1 SGHNT, CDR2 YYREEE (reference sequence). This chain's CDR3 is CASSLGQGAGSNEKLFF. The CDR3 bases are TGTGCCAGCAGCTTGGGGCAGGGGGCAGGATCTAATGAAAAACTGTTTTTT.

The chain is built from TRBV4-1 and TRBJ1-1; D is ambiguous. Germline loops: CDR1 MGHRA, CDR2 YSYEKL. This CDR3 is 15 amino acids long. Trimming left V 1 base short and J 4 bases short, with 13 bases between. The CDR3 bases are TGCGCCAGCAGCCAAGGGCGGATCAGTAGCACTGAAGCTTTCTTT. It codes for CASSQGRISSTEAFF.

The chain uses TRBV28 and TRBJ2-7; 12 nucleotides line up with TRBD1. V lost 4 bases, J lost 5 bases, and 9 bases stayed unmatched. The CDR3 has 16 amino acids. Germline CDR1 is MDHEN and CDR2 is SYDVKM. CDR3 DNA: TGTGCCAGCAGTTCACCTCGGGACAGGGGGCGGAACGAGCAGTACTTC. Its translation is CASSSPRDRGRNEQYF. Combining the CDR3 with reference TRBV28 and TRBJ2-7 gives the whole variable domain DVKVTQSSRYLVKRTGEKVFLECVQDMDHENMFWYRQDPGLGLRLIYFSYDVKMKEKGDIPEGYSVSREKKERFSLILESASTNQTSMYLCASSSPRDRGRNEQYFGPGTRLTVT.

Comment on this clone: The same CDR3 arises from other DNA sequences in this sample as well. The rearrangement uses TRBV11-2 and TRBJ2-1; D may be TRBD2 (6 bases). CDR3 length: 16 residues. CDR1 and CDR2 from the germline V gene are SGHAT and FQNNGV. Between the trimmed V and J ends, which lost 1 base and 0 bases, there was a span of 10 bases. CDR3 DNA: TGTGCCAGCAGCTTAGGGGTAGCGGCCTCCTACAATGAGCAGTTCTTC. Its protein is CASSLGVAASYNEQFF.

A note on this clone: In the same sample, other DNA sequences code for this CDR3. The chain recombines TRBV5-6 with TRBJ2-2; D gene ambiguous. Germline CDR1 is SGHDT and CDR2 is YYEEEE. The CDR3 is 12 amino acids. V was clipped by 2 bases and J by 8 bases, with 7 bases between them. The CDR3 DNA reads as TGTGCCAGCAGCTTTGGAACTGGGGAGCTGTTTTTT. Translated, it gives CASSFGTGELFF.

The rearrangement links TRBV4-1 to TRBJ1-1, with no clear D. CDR3 length: 13 amino acids. Germline V gene data show CDR1 as MGHRA and CDR2 as YSYEKL. Trimming shortened V by 0 bases and J by 5 bases, and 7 bases separated the two germline ends. The CDR3 loop reads CASSQDSRTEAFF. CDR3 DNA sequence: TGCGCCAGCAGCCAAGATTCGCGGACTGAAGCTTTCTTT.

This clone was seen only a few times. CDR3 nucleotides: TGCGCCAGCAGCTCCAGGGCCTTGAACACTGAAGCTTTCTTT. Amino acids: CASSSRALNTEAFF. The genes are TRBV4-1 and TRBJ1-1, with a possible D match to TRBD1 (5 bases). CDR3 length equals 14 residues. Trimming took off 5 bases at V and 0 bases at J, with 10 bases between the two ends. Germline values: CDR1 MGHRA, CDR2 YSYEKL.

This clone was seen at least ten times. The gene calls are TRBV7-9 and TRBJ1-4; D not certain. This CDR3 contains 13 residues. The V end was cut by 1 base, the J end by 6 bases, with 6 bases between. Germline V gene lookup returns CDR1 SEHNR and CDR2 FQNEAQ (reference sequence). This CDR3 reads CASSLDSDEKLFF. In DNA, the CDR3 is TGTGCCAGCAGCTTAGACTCTGATGAAAAACTGTTTTTT.

The rearrangement links TRBV4-1 to TRBJ2-1; 7 bases agree with TRBD2. CDR3 length equals 16 residues. Trimming took 1 base from V and 4 from J; bases not matched to a gene: 7. Germline loops: CDR1 MGHRA, CDR2 YSYEKL. This CDR3 is CASSQGPSGVYNEQFF. The CDR3, as DNA: TGCGCCAGCAGCCAAGGCCCTAGCGGAGTTTACAATGAGCAGTTCTTC.